Following are 22 T cell receptor beta chains from one sample sequenced in a study of blood T cell repertoires in COVID-19. Assay used: immunoSEQ multiplex PCR; TCRdb lists only in-frame clones, some missing. The table includes about 410,000 clones, about nine tenths detected once. The sequenced material came from peripheral blood. These receptors were obtained from a woman aged 35 to 49 with COVID-19, enrolled during active disease.

This clone was observed a single time. Here the CDR3 DNA reads TGCGCCAGCAGCCAAGAATACGGGGGTAATATCTACTACGAGCAGTACTTC. It yields the protein CASSQEYGGNIYYEQYF. The rearrangement uses TRBV4-1 and TRBJ2-7; possibly TRBD2 for D (6 bases). The CDR3 sequence is 17 residues long. CDR1 and CDR2 (germline): MGHRA, YSYEKL. V gave up 0 bases and J gave up 3 bases, with 18 bases separating them.

V gene TRBV29-1 combines with J gene TRBJ1-5, with 7 bases matching TRBD1. V lost 6 bases, J lost 3 bases, and 8 bases stayed unmatched. This CDR3 spans 14 amino acids. CDR1 SQVTM and CDR2 ANQGSEA come from the germline V gene. Here the CDR3 DNA reads TGCAGCGTCTGGAAGGGGGCAGTCAATCAGCCCCAGCATTTT. It specifies CSVWKGAVNQPQHF. Drawing the rest from reference TRBV29-1 and TRBJ1-5, the complete variable domain is SAVISQKPSRDICQRGTSLTIQCQVDSQVTMMFWYRQQPGQSLTLIATANQGSEATYESGFVIDKFPISRPNLTFSTLTVSNMSPEDSSIYLCSVWKGAVNQPQHFGDGTRLSIL.

The chain has TRBV11-3 and TRBJ2-5; D remains unclear. V gave up 1 base and J gave up 3 bases, with 9 bases separating them. Germline V gene sequence: CDR1 SGHNT, CDR2 YENEEA. CDR3 length equals 14 residues. The CDR3 bases are TGTGCCAGCAGCTTAGTCGGCAGCGAAGAGACCCAGTACTTC. Translating gives CASSLVGSEETQYF.

The V and J genes are TRBV18 and TRBJ2-2; 9 bases map to TRBD2. This CDR3 comprises 17 residues. J was trimmed by 3 bases and V by 0 bases; bases with no gene match: 5. Germline CDR1 KGHSH, CDR2 LQKENI. The CDR3 here is CASSPPEREDDTGELFF. CDR3 in DNA: TGTGCCAGCTCACCACCGGAGCGGGAGGACGACACCGGGGAGCTGTTTTTT.

The chain is built from TRBV28 and TRBJ1-5; 7 bases fit TRBD1. The CDR3 sequence is 18 residues long. The germline gives CDR1 MDHEN, CDR2 SYDVKM. J lost 6 bases, V lost 2 bases, and 16 bases had no gene match. The CDR3 bases are TGTGCCAGCAGTTTAAGACCCCTTCGACAGGGTATCGCTCAGCCCCAGCATTTT. Encoded protein: CASSLRPLRQGIAQPQHF.

This chain links TRBV30 with TRBJ1-5; 7 bases line up with TRBD1. With V trimmed by 2 bases and J by 6 bases, 4 bases remained unmatched. The CDR3 has 13 amino acids. The germline V gene encodes CDR1 GTSNPN and CDR2 SVGIG (reference sequence). In DNA, the CDR3 is TGTGCCTGGAGTCTACAGGGGAGTCAGCCCCAGCATTTT. It specifies CAWSLQGSQPQHF.

The rearrangement joins TRBV2 to TRBJ2-2; D is uncertain. The CDR3 has 14 residues. V was shortened by 4 bases and J by 1 base, with 7 bases between the two germline ends. Germline lookup yields CDR1 SNHLY and CDR2 FYNNEI. CDR3 nucleotide sequence: TGTGCCAGCAGTGGCAGGATGAACACCGGGGAGCTGTTTTTT. Its protein is CASSGRMNTGELFF.

On this clone: The identical CDR3 is also encoded by other nucleotide sequences in the sample. The chain carries TRBV7-3 and TRBJ2-3; 11 nucleotides match TRBD2. Germline trimming cut 4 bases from V and 4 bases from J; bases unmatched to any gene: 13. Per the germline V gene, CDR1 is SGHTA and CDR2 is FQGTGA. The CDR3 has 18 residues. The CDR3 bases are TGTGCCAGCAGCTCAAGGGGGCGGGGGACTAGCGGTGCAGATACGCAGTATTTT. It encodes CASSSRGRGTSGADTQYF.

This chain joins TRBV5-1 and TRBJ2-7; TRBD1 is a possible D gene (6 bases). The ends were cut back, 3 bases at V and 2 bases at J, with 18 bases in the middle. This CDR3 is 16 amino acids long. CDR1 and CDR2 (germline): SGHRS, YFSETQ. The CDR3 loop reads CASSYPQGLRPYEQYF. CDR3 bases: TGCGCCAGCAGCTACCCACAGGGTTTGCGCCCCTACGAGCAGTACTTC.

The chain combines TRBV7-9 with TRBJ1-2; 9 bases line up with TRBD1. This CDR3 is built from 14 residues. Germline V CDR1 and CDR2: SEHNR, FQNEAQ (reference sequence). With V trimmed by 5 bases and J by 6 bases, 7 bases remained unmatched. Here the CDR3 reads CASSKRQGVDGYTF. CDR3 sequence (DNA): TGTGCCAGCAGCAAAAGACAGGGGGTGGATGGCTACACCTTC.

This chain joins TRBV29-1 and TRBJ1-2; D gene unclear. In germline, CDR1 is SQVTM, CDR2 ANQGSEA. Between the trimmed V and J ends, which lost 3 bases and 8 bases, there was a span of 13 bases. The CDR3 totals 12 residues. CDR3: CSVDRQDGGYTF. The CDR3 DNA sequence: TGCAGCGTTGATAGGCAGGATGGGGGCTACACCTTC.

A few counts support this clone. V and J are TRBV4-2 and TRBJ2-5, with TRBD2 identical over 8 bases. There are 17 residues in the CDR3. Germline V gene data show CDR1 as LGHNA and CDR2 as YNFKEQ. V trimming: 1 base; J trimming: 4 bases; junction bases outside the gene matches: 11. This CDR3 reads CASSQGDGGALGETQYF. Here the CDR3 DNA reads TGTGCCAGCAGCCAAGGCGACGGGGGGGCCTTAGGAGAGACCCAGTACTTC.

The V call is TRBV28, the J call TRBJ1-5; TRBD1 matches at 7 bases. Germline CDR1 MDHEN, CDR2 SYDVKM. The CDR3 contains 14 residues. The trim removed 6 bases at V and 7 bases at J, leaving 9 bases unmatched. CDR3 bases: TGTGCCAGCAGCTTCATACGACAGGGCCAGCCCCAGCATTTT. This sequence encodes CASSFIRQGQPQHF.

The chain joins TRBV28 to TRBJ2-1; 7 nucleotides line up with TRBD2. Germline V gene data show CDR1 as MDHEN and CDR2 as SYDVKM. The V gene end was trimmed by 8 bases and the J gene end by 7 bases; junction bases not matched to a gene: 14. The CDR3 spans 15 residues. CDR3: CASERLAGFINEQFF. CDR3 DNA sequence: TGTGCCAGCGAGCGACTAGCCGGCTTTATAAATGAGCAGTTCTTC.

The J gene is TRBJ1-5, the V gene TRBV6-1, with TRBD1 matching 7 bases. The germline CDR1 and CDR2 sequences are MNHNS and SASEGT. With V trimmed by 4 bases and J by 2 bases, 8 bases remained unmatched. The CDR3 has 16 residues. CDR3 nucleotide sequence: TGTGCCAGCAGTGCCCCTTCGACAGGGCGCAATCAGCCCCAGCATTTT. Its protein is CASSAPSTGRNQPQHF.

This chain uses TRBV5-6 with TRBJ2-5; 7 bases are a match to TRBD1. From germline, CDR1 is SGHDT and CDR2 YYEEEE. Unmatched junction bases numbered 7, after V lost 0 bases and J lost 2 bases. CDR3 length equals 16 residues. Here the CDR3 DNA reads TGTGCCAGCAGCTTGGAACCGGGACAGCTACAAGAGACCCAGTACTTC. Protein sequence: CASSLEPGQLQETQYF.

The CDR3 DNA sequence: TGTGCCAGCAGTGGGCCCGGCGGCGGCCCCGACTCTGGAAACACCATATATTTT. This gives the protein CASSGPGGGPDSGNTIYF. The V and J genes are TRBV2 and TRBJ1-3, with unresolved D. The CDR3 loop spans 18 amino acids. Germline V CDR1 and CDR2: SNHLY, FYNNEI. V lost 4 bases and J lost 0, with 19 bases in between.

CDR3 DNA: TGCAGCGTAACACAGGGATTTCCTGAAGCTTTCTTT. Encoded protein: CSVTQGFPEAFF. The chain has TRBV29-1 and TRBJ1-1, with a possible D match to TRBD1 (6 bases). Germline loops: CDR1 SQVTM, CDR2 ANQGSEA. V shed 6 bases and J shed 6 bases, with 14 bases lying between them. The CDR3 contains 12 residues.

This sequence joins TRBV4-3 and TRBJ2-3, with D perhaps matching TRBD2 (5 bases). The germline CDR1 and CDR2 sequences are LGHNA and YSLEER. The CDR3 is 16 amino acids. V lost 0 bases and J lost 4, with 14 bases in between. CDR3 in amino acids: CASSQDRREWPDTQYF. CDR3 coding DNA: TGCGCCAGCAGCCAAGATCGTAGGGAGTGGCCAGATACGCAGTATTTT.

This clone was detected only once. The V call is TRBV27, the J call TRBJ1-4; 8 positions match TRBD1. Germline loops: CDR1 MNHEY, CDR2 SMNVEV (reference sequence). V was clipped by 8 bases and J by 5 bases; unmatched bases: 4. CDR3 length equals 13 residues. The CDR3 sequence: CASPTGENEKLFF. CDR3 in DNA: TGTGCCAGCCCGACAGGGGAGAATGAAAAACTGTTTTTT.

The chain uses TRBV4-2 and TRBJ1-2; D is possibly TRBD1 (5 bases). CDR3 length: 16 residues. Germline values: CDR1 LGHNA, CDR2 YNFKEQ. The V gene lost 1 base and the J gene lost 3 bases, with 15 bases spanning the gap. The CDR3 region is CASSQVVRDGDYGYTF. Here the CDR3 DNA reads TGTGCCAGCAGCCAAGTAGTCAGGGATGGGGACTATGGCTACACCTTC.

The rearrangement joins TRBV7-9 to TRBJ2-7; perhaps TRBD2 as D (5 bases). CDR3 size: 15 residues. The V end was cut by 3 bases, the J end by 0 bases, with 12 bases between. Germline loops: CDR1 SEHNR, CDR2 FQNEAQ (reference sequence). The CDR3 reads CASSFGKILSYEQYF. CDR3 nucleotides: TGTGCCAGCAGCTTCGGGAAGATTCTCTCCTACGAGCAGTACTTC.